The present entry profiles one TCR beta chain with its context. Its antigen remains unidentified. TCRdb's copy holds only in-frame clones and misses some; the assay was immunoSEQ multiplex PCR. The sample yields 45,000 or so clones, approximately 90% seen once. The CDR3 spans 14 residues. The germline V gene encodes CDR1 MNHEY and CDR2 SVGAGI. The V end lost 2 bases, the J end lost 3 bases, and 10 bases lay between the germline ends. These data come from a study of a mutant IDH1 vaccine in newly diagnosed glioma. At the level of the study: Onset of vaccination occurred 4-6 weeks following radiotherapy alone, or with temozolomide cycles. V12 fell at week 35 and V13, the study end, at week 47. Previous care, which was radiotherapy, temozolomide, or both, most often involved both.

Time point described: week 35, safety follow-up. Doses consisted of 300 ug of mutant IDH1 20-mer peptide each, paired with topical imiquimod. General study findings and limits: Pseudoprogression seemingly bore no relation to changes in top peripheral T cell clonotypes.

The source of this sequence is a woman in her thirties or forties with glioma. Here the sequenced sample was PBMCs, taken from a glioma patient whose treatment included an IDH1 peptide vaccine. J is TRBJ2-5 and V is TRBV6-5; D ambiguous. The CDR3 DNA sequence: TGTGCCAGCAGTTACAGTAACAGTGAAGAGACCCAGTACTTC. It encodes CASSYSNSEETQYF.